A selection of T cell receptor beta chains follows, all from one sample in a study of cytomegalovirus exposure and HLA in healthy donors. The table came from immunoSEQ multiplex PCR; TCRdb's copy has only in-frame clones and leaves some out. Across under 90,000 clones, the top ten clones capture 15% of the sample. Sequencing was carried out using PBMCs. The receptors stem from a man aged 45-65 years in good health and CMV-seropositive. Both conserved end residues are part of each CDR3. Fields, in order: J gene, V gene, D gene, CDR3 DNA, CDR3 protein. A D gene is named only where the DNA matches it firmly.

j_gene: TRBJ2-3
v_gene: TRBV30
d_gene: NA
CDR3nt: TGTGCCTGCCTAATGCGCACAGATACGCAGTATTTT
CDR3aa: CACLMRTDTQYF

j_gene: TRBJ2-1
v_gene: TRBV4-1
d_gene: NA
CDR3nt: TGCGCCAGCAGCCCCACCGGGACCTACAATGAGCAGTTCTTC
CDR3aa: CASSPTGTYNEQFF

j_gene: TRBJ2-3
v_gene: TRBV5-8
d_gene: TRBD2
CDR3nt: TGTGCCAGCAGCGCACTAGCGGGGTCCACAGATACGCAGTATTTT
CDR3aa: CASSALAGSTDTQYF

j_gene: TRBJ2-6
v_gene: TRBV21-1
d_gene: NA
CDR3nt: TGTGCCAGCAGCAAAAATGGGGCAGCAAATTTCTCTGGGGCCAACGTCCTGACTTTC
CDR3aa: CASSKNGAANFSGANVLTF

j_gene: TRBJ2-1
v_gene: TRBV2
d_gene: TRBD1
CDR3nt: TGTGCCAGCATCAGGGGGCAAAGGAATGAGCAGTTCTTC
CDR3aa: CASIRGQRNEQFF

j_gene: TRBJ2-7
v_gene: TRBV7-8
d_gene: NA
CDR3nt: TGTGCCAGCAGCTCCTTCCGACTAGGGGCCTACGAGCAGTACTTC
CDR3aa: CASSSFRLGAYEQYF

j_gene: TRBJ2-1
v_gene: TRBV7-6
d_gene: NA
CDR3nt: TGTGCCAGCAGCTCGCGACAGGCTCCCGAGGGTGAGCAGTTCTTC
CDR3aa: CASSSRQAPEGEQFF

j_gene: TRBJ1-1
v_gene: TRBV13
d_gene: TRBD1
CDR3nt: TGTGCCAGCAGCTCAATGGGACAGCGGAACACTGAAGCTTTCTTT
CDR3aa: CASSSMGQRNTEAFF

j_gene: TRBJ2-1
v_gene: TRBV5-1
d_gene: NA
CDR3nt: TGCGCCAGCAGCCGAGCCCCTCCGCCGAATGAGCAGTTCTTC
CDR3aa: CASSRAPPPNEQFF

j_gene: TRBJ2-1
v_gene: TRBV13
d_gene: NA
CDR3nt: TGTGCCAGCAGCTCCAGGGGACATCCCCGAAGAGATGAGCAGTTCTTC
CDR3aa: CASSSRGHPRRDEQFF

j_gene: TRBJ2-7
v_gene: TRBV5-8
d_gene: NA
CDR3nt: TGTGCCAGCAGCTTGTGGACAGTCTCCTACGAGCAGTACTTC
CDR3aa: CASSLWTVSYEQYF

j_gene: TRBJ2-7
v_gene: TRBV7-2
d_gene: NA
CDR3nt: TGTGCCAGCAGCCCACAACGGACGGGATACGAGCAGTACTTC
CDR3aa: CASSPQRTGYEQYF

j_gene: TRBJ1-2
v_gene: TRBV30
d_gene: TRBD1
CDR3nt: TGTGCCTGGAGCCCCGGGACAGGGGGCTCAGGGGGCTACACCTTC
CDR3aa: CAWSPGTGGSGGYTF

j_gene: TRBJ1-1
v_gene: TRBV6-6
d_gene: TRBD1
CDR3nt: TGTGCCAGCAGTTCAGGGGGCACTGAAGCTTTCTTT
CDR3aa: CASSSGGTEAFF

j_gene: TRBJ1-4
v_gene: TRBV30
d_gene: TRBD1
CDR3nt: TGTGCCGCCGGAAACAGGGGAATCTGGGAAAATAATGAAAAACTGTTTTTT
CDR3aa: CAAGNRGIWENNEKLFF

j_gene: TRBJ2-1
v_gene: TRBV4-3
d_gene: NA
CDR3nt: TGCGCCAGCAGCCAAGGGTTGGGGCGCTCCTACAATGAGCAGTTCTTC
CDR3aa: CASSQGLGRSYNEQFF

j_gene: TRBJ2-3
v_gene: TRBV2
d_gene: TRBD2
CDR3nt: TGTGCCAGCAGCTATACTAGCGGGAGCGTTGATACGCAGTATTTT
CDR3aa: CASSYTSGSVDTQYF

j_gene: TRBJ2-4
v_gene: TRBV7-2
d_gene: TRBD2
CDR3nt: TGTGCCAGCAGCCAGGGACTAGCGGGAGTAGTAGCCAAAAACATTCAGTACTTC
CDR3aa: CASSQGLAGVVAKNIQYF

j_gene: TRBJ2-1
v_gene: TRBV13
d_gene: NA
CDR3nt: TGTGCCAGCAGCTATGCTTCGCGGTACAATGAGCAGTTCTTC
CDR3aa: CASSYASRYNEQFF

j_gene: TRBJ2-7
v_gene: TRBV6-1
d_gene: NA
CDR3nt: TGTGCCAGCAGTGATGGGGGGACTTATCCCTTTTACGAGCAGTACTTC
CDR3aa: CASSDGGTYPFYEQYF

j_gene: TRBJ2-1
v_gene: TRBV29-1
d_gene: TRBD2
CDR3nt: TGCAGCGACCGGGGACTAGCGGGAGTCAATGAGCAGTTCTTC
CDR3aa: CSDRGLAGVNEQFF

j_gene: TRBJ2-7
v_gene: TRBV11-1
d_gene: NA
CDR3nt: TGTGCCAGCAGCTTACTTCAGGGTGATTACGAGCAGTACTTC
CDR3aa: CASSLLQGDYEQYF

j_gene: TRBJ2-3
v_gene: TRBV4-1
d_gene: TRBD2
CDR3nt: TGCGCCAGCAGCCAGAATAGCGGGTTGGGAGATACGCAGTATTTT
CDR3aa: CASSQNSGLGDTQYF

j_gene: TRBJ2-1
v_gene: TRBV4-1
d_gene: NA
CDR3nt: TGCGCCAGCAGCCAACCGAGGGGGGGAGGGCGGAGGTACAATGAGCAGTTCTTC
CDR3aa: CASSQPRGGGRRYNEQFF

j_gene: TRBJ1-1
v_gene: TRBV9
d_gene: NA
CDR3nt: TGTGCCAGCAGCGTAGTAGGGGGTGGCACTGAAGCTTTCTTT
CDR3aa: CASSVVGGGTEAFF

j_gene: TRBJ1-2
v_gene: TRBV30
d_gene: NA
CDR3nt: TGTGCCTGGAGTCACACTAGTAACTATGGCTACACCTTC
CDR3aa: CAWSHTSNYGYTF

j_gene: TRBJ1-4
v_gene: TRBV19
d_gene: NA
CDR3nt: TGTGCCAGTAGTCCGGGTTTGAATTTGAAACTGTTTTTT
CDR3aa: CASSPGLNLKLFF

j_gene: TRBJ1-2
v_gene: TRBV2
d_gene: TRBD1
CDR3nt: TGTGCCAGCAGTGAAGCAGTTCGGGGACAGGGGGCGACCTATGGCTACACCTTC
CDR3aa: CASSEAVRGQGATYGYTF

j_gene: TRBJ2-1
v_gene: TRBV25-1
d_gene: TRBD2
CDR3nt: TGTGCCAGCAGTACTGGCGGGACTAGCTTCGATGAGCAGTTCTTC
CDR3aa: CASSTGGTSFDEQFF

j_gene: TRBJ2-1
v_gene: TRBV5-4
d_gene: NA
CDR3nt: TGTGCCAGCAGCTTGGACTCGGGTCGGGATGAGCAGTTCTTC
CDR3aa: CASSLDSGRDEQFF

j_gene: TRBJ1-2
v_gene: TRBV7-2
d_gene: NA
CDR3nt: TGTGCCAGCAGCCAACAAAGTCAGAACTATGGCTACACCTTC
CDR3aa: CASSQQSQNYGYTF

j_gene: TRBJ2-2
v_gene: TRBV5-6
d_gene: NA
CDR3nt: TGTGCCAGCTCTATCGGCACCGGGGAGCTGTTTTTT
CDR3aa: CASSIGTGELFF

j_gene: TRBJ1-1
v_gene: TRBV5-1
d_gene: TRBD1
CDR3nt: TGCGCCAGCAGGGGGGACAGGGAAGAAGCTTTCTTT
CDR3aa: CASRGDREEAFF

j_gene: TRBJ2-1
v_gene: TRBV30
d_gene: NA
CDR3nt: TGTGCCTGGAGTAGGGGCTACAATGAGCAGTTCTTC
CDR3aa: CAWSRGYNEQFF

j_gene: TRBJ1-2
v_gene: TRBV18
d_gene: TRBD1
CDR3nt: TGTGCCAGCTCACCGACACCCGGACAGGGACACTACACCTTC
CDR3aa: CASSPTPGQGHYTF

j_gene: TRBJ2-7
v_gene: TRBV7-2
d_gene: TRBD2
CDR3nt: TGTGCCAGCAGCTTCGGGAGGGCCTCCTACGAGCAGTACTTC
CDR3aa: CASSFGRASYEQYF

j_gene: TRBJ1-4
v_gene: TRBV23-1
d_gene: NA
CDR3nt: TGCGCCAGCAGTCGAGGACAGAATAATGAAAAACTGTTTTTT
CDR3aa: CASSRGQNNEKLFF

j_gene: TRBJ2-5
v_gene: TRBV6-5
d_gene: NA
CDR3nt: TGTGCCAGCGGGGCGGGACAAGAGACCCAGTACTTC
CDR3aa: CASGAGQETQYF

j_gene: TRBJ1-2
v_gene: TRBV5-1
d_gene: NA
CDR3nt: TGCGCCAGCAGCTTACAGCGGGGAGGTAGCTATGGCTACACCTTC
CDR3aa: CASSLQRGGSYGYTF

j_gene: TRBJ2-6
v_gene: TRBV11-3
d_gene: TRBD2
CDR3nt: TGTGCCAGCAGCTTGGGGACTACTGGGGCCAACGTCCTGACTTTC
CDR3aa: CASSLGTTGANVLTF

j_gene: TRBJ1-5
v_gene: TRBV7-9
d_gene: NA
CDR3nt: TGTGCCAGCAGCTTAGGACAGGTGAATCAGCCCCAGCATTTT
CDR3aa: CASSLGQVNQPQHF

j_gene: TRBJ1-3
v_gene: TRBV9
d_gene: TRBD1
CDR3nt: TGTGCCAGCAGCGCCGTTGGCAGGGGGATTTTCGGGAACACCATATATTTT
CDR3aa: CASSAVGRGIFGNTIYF

j_gene: TRBJ2-2
v_gene: TRBV4-3
d_gene: NA
CDR3nt: TGCGCCAGCAGCCAACGACTAGGTATCGCGACCGGGGAGCTGTTTTTT
CDR3aa: CASSQRLGIATGELFF

j_gene: TRBJ2-7
v_gene: TRBV2
d_gene: TRBD1
CDR3nt: TGTGCCAGCATTGTGGGACAGGGCGGCTACGAGCAGTACTTC
CDR3aa: CASIVGQGGYEQYF

j_gene: TRBJ2-5
v_gene: TRBV6-6
d_gene: TRBD2
CDR3nt: TGTGCCAGTAGCGGGAGCGGCGAGACCCAGTACTTC
CDR3aa: CASSGSGETQYF

j_gene: TRBJ2-7
v_gene: TRBV2
d_gene: TRBD2
CDR3nt: TGTGCCAGCGTAGGGGGACTAGCGGGGGCCTACGAGCAGTACTTC
CDR3aa: CASVGGLAGAYEQYF

j_gene: TRBJ2-3
v_gene: TRBV29-1
d_gene: NA
CDR3nt: TGCAGCGCCTCTTTTGCGAGCACAGATACGCAGTATTTT
CDR3aa: CSASFASTDTQYF

j_gene: TRBJ1-3
v_gene: TRBV4-3
d_gene: NA
CDR3nt: TGCGCCAGCAGCCAAGACTCCCCCGGGGGCTCTGGAAACACCATATATTTT
CDR3aa: CASSQDSPGGSGNTIYF